The clone carrying this TCR beta chain appeared many times. The antigen remains unidentified. This sample stems from a study of CD8 T cells in ankylosing spondylitis. Notes on the study in general: Apparently characteristic of ankylosing spondylitis blood was a TCR beta motif (under ten highly homologous variants). Earlier studies detected some motif variants in reactive arthritis synovial fluid and blood. Clones linked with disease were CD8+ and fairly uncommon in the peripheral blood.

Quantitative 5'-RACE with molecular barcodes generated TCR beta libraries. TCRdb passed the 5' RACE reads through MiXCR, listing each CDR3 protein once. This table has roughly 440,000 distinct CDR3 sequences, under 20% appearing once. Sequencing was performed on blood, either unsorted or a sorted T cell fraction (not recorded which). The receptor was isolated from a male donor with ankylosing spondylitis.

The CDR3 sequence is CASSESLAGEQFF. CDR3 nucleotides: TGTGCCAGCAGTGAAAGCTTAGCCGGGGAGCAGTTCTTC. The chain uses TRBV2 and TRBJ2-1; D gene uncertain. This CDR3 region has 13 residues. The germline V gene encodes CDR1 SNHLY and CDR2 FYNNEI. Between the trimmed V and J ends, which lost 2 bases and 10 bases, there was a span of 12 bases.